This T cell receptor beta chain was retrieved from a study of T cell repertoires in cytomegalovirus infection. Points on this clonotype: Its antigen is not identified.

A single record per CDR3 protein comes from TCRdb applying MiXCR to the reads. The sample comprises 650,000 to 850,000 distinct CDR3 sequences, 25% to 30% of which are singletons, and around 12% rests with the top ten. The source of this sequence is a human donor in good health (CMV status not recorded). Some clones in this sample may be carry-over from other donors' samples. Material: cultured CD8+ T cells from PBMCs, obtained from culture after CMV antigen stimulation.

The CDR3 sequence is CASSEGFRGLYNEQFF. CDR3 in DNA: TGTGCCAGCAGTGAAGGATTCAGGGGTCTCTACAATGAGCAGTTCTTC. This rearrangement joins TRBV6-1 to TRBJ2-1; possible D gene TRBD1, 6 bases. The CDR3 runs 16 residues. Trimming left V 1 base short and J 3 bases short, with 13 bases between. Germline CDR1 is MNHNS and CDR2 is SASEGT.